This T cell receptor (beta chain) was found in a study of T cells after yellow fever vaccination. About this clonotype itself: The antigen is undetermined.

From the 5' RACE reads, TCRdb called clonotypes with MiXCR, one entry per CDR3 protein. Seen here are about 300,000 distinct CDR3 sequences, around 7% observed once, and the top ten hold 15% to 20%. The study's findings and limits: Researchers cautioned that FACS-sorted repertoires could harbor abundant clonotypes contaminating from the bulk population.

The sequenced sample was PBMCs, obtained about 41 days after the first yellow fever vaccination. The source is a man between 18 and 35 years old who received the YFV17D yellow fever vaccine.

Here the CDR3 DNA reads TGTGCCAGCAGCTACAACCCGGGACTAGCGGTCACAGATACGCAGTATTTT. Translation gives CASSYNPGLAVTDTQYF. J is TRBJ2-3 and V is TRBV28; 11 nucleotides match TRBD2. CDR3 length: 17 residues. With V trimmed by 6 bases and J by 2 bases, 10 bases remained unmatched. Germline values: CDR1 MDHEN, CDR2 SYDVKM.